The following is a T cell receptor beta chain sequence with its context. Its target is unknown. The data were produced by immunoSEQ multiplex PCR, yet TCRdb's version contains in-frame clones alone and is incomplete. The sample lists 50,000 or so clones; about 75% were seen once. Germline-derived CDR1 and CDR2 are SGHVS and FNYEAQ. This CDR3 contains 16 residues. With V trimmed by 2 bases and J by 9 bases, 8 bases remained unmatched. This record belongs to a study of PD-1 blockade in classical Hodgkin lymphoma. Study-wide findings and caveats: Diversity in CD4+ TCRs, unlike that measured in CD8+ TCRs, had risen significantly by C4D1. The drivers behind the repertoire differences, possibly disease activity or prior therapy, remain undefined. Baseline diversity was lower in partial responders and progressors than complete responders. Patients starting nivolumab under 1 year after ASCT were excluded.

Time point here: cycle 4 day 1 (C4D1), after more than 5 weeks of nivolumab. Following autologous stem cell transplantation, relapse occurred in every patient, and exposure to brentuximab vedotin varied. Material: peripheral blood mononuclear cells (PBMCs), obtained before the fourth cycle of nivolumab. The V call is TRBV7-6, the J call TRBJ2-1; the match to TRBD2 covers 12 bases. The receptor comes from a human donor with classical Hodgkin lymphoma. CDR3 nucleotide sequence: TGTGCCAGCAGCTTACCGCCTAGCGGGAGGGCCGCTGAGCAGTTCTTC. Encoded protein: CASSLPPSGRAAEQFF. Looking up the rest from reference TRBV7-6 and TRBJ2-1 gives the full variable domain: GAGVSQSPRYKVTKRGQDVALRCDPISGHVSLYWYRQALGQGPEFLTYFNYEAQQDKSGLPNDRFSAERPEGSISTLTIQRTEQRDSAMYRCASSLPPSGRAAEQFFGPGTRLTVL.